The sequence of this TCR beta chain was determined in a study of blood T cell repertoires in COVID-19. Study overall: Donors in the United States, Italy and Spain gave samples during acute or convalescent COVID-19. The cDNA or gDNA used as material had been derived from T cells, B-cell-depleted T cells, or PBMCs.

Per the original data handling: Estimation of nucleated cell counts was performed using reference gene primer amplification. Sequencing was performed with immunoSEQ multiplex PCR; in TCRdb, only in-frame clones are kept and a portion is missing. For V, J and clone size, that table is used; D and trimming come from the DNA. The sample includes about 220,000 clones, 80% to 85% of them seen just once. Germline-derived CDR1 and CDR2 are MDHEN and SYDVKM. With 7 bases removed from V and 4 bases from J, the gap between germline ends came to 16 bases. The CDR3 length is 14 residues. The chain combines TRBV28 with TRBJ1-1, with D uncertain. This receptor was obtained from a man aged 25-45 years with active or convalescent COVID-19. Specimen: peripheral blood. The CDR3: CASTPPGSSTEAFF. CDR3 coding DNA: TGTGCCAGCACCCCCCCCGGGAGTTCCACTGAAGCTTTCTTT. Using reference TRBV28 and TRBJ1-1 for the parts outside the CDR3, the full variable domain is DVKVTQSSRYLVKRTGEKVFLECVQDMDHENMFWYRQDPGLGLRLIYFSYDVKMKEKGDIPEGYSVSREKKERFSLILESASTNQTSMYLCASTPPGSSTEAFFGQGTRLTVV.